This entry lists 13 T cell receptor beta chains sequenced from one sample in a study of PD-L1 blockade in urothelial cancer. Here immunoSEQ multiplex PCR was the method, and the copy in TCRdb shows in-frame clones only, minus some. The sample shows 60,000 or so clones, about four fifths of them seen only once. Specified time point: pretreatment peripheral blood. Sequenced material: PBMCs, taken around atezolizumab (anti-PD-L1) treatment. The source of these receptors is a man between 65 and 85 years old with urothelial cancer.

The gene calls are TRBV28 and TRBJ1-2; unclear D gene. V was cut by 4 bases and J by 4 bases, with 13 bases left in between. Per the germline V gene, CDR1 is MDHEN and CDR2 is SYDVKM. The CDR3 consists of 14 residues. The CDR3 nucleotides read TGTGCCAGCAGTTCTCCGGTCAAGCCCTATGGCTACACCTTC. Amino acid sequence: CASSSPVKPYGYTF.

The V call is TRBV18, the J call TRBJ1-5; possibly TRBD1 for D (5 bases). Germline-derived CDR1 and CDR2 are KGHSH and LQKENI. The V and J ends lost 2 bases and 4 bases respectively, with 12 bases between them. This CDR3 spans 15 amino acids. The CDR3 DNA reads TGTGCCAGCTCACCAAAAGGACAATCAAATCAGCCCCAGCATTTT. As protein: CASSPKGQSNQPQHF.

The chain combines TRBV19 with TRBJ2-2; 12 bases map to TRBD1. The CDR3 totals 16 residues. Trimming removed 4 bases from V and 6 bases from J; junction bases left unmatched: 6. Germline values: CDR1 LNHDA, CDR2 SQIVND (reference sequence). This chain's CDR3 is CASSRWGQGAAGELFF. CDR3 coding DNA: TGTGCCAGTAGTAGGTGGGGACAGGGGGCTGCCGGGGAGCTGTTTTTT. The variable domain in full, with the rest retrieved from reference TRBV19 and TRBJ2-2, is DGGITQSPKYLFRKEGQNVTLSCEQNLNHDAMYWYRQDPGQGLRLIYYSQIVNDFQKGDIAEGYSVSREKKESFPLTVTSAQKNPTAFYLCASSRWGQGAAGELFFGEGSRLTVL.

The V gene is TRBV19, the J gene TRBJ2-6; D may be TRBD2 (5 bases). Trimming left V 6 bases short and J 0 bases short, with 9 bases between. CDR1 LNHDA and CDR2 SQIVND come from the germline V gene (reference sequence). This CDR3 spans 15 amino acids. This chain's CDR3 is CASRRESSGANVLTF. CDR3 in DNA: TGTGCCAGTAGAAGGGAGTCCTCTGGGGCCAACGTCCTGACTTTC. Based on the CDR3 plus reference TRBV19 and TRBJ2-6, the full variable domain is DGGITQSPKYLFRKEGQNVTLSCEQNLNHDAMYWYRQDPGQGLRLIYYSQIVNDFQKGDIAEGYSVSREKKESFPLTVTSAQKNPTAFYLCASRRESSGANVLTFGAGSRLTVL.

The rearrangement joins TRBV18 to TRBJ2-7; D possibly corresponds to TRBD2 (6 bases). Germline CDR1 and CDR2: KGHSH and LQKENI. The CDR3 extends over 14 amino acids. V was shortened by 6 bases and J by 3 bases, with 15 bases between the two germline ends. The CDR3 DNA is TGTGCCAGCTCGTCGCGGAGGGGCCACTACGAGCAGTACTTC. Amino acid sequence: CASSSRRGHYEQYF.

The chain uses TRBV5-1 and TRBJ2-2; 16 bases are shared with TRBD2. CDR1 is SGHRS, CDR2 YFSETQ, per germline. The trim removed 4 bases at V and 5 bases at J, leaving 5 bases unmatched. This CDR3 spans 17 amino acids. CDR3 nucleotide sequence: TGCGCCAGCAGCCCTGGGACTAGCGGGAGGGGTACCGGGGAGCTGTTTTTT. Protein: CASSPGTSGRGTGELFF. Together with reference TRBV5-1 and TRBJ2-2, the CDR3 gives the full variable domain: KAGVTQTPRYLIKTRGQQVTLSCSPISGHRSVSWYQQTPGQGLQFLFEYFSETQRNKGNFPGRFSGRQFSNSRSEMNVSTLELGDSALYLCASSPGTSGRGTGELFFGEGSRLTVL.

The V call is TRBV28, the J call TRBJ2-5, with TRBD2 identical over 9 bases. CDR3 length: 16 amino acids. The V gene end was trimmed by 7 bases and the J gene end by 4 bases; junction bases not matched to a gene: 13. Germline V CDR1 and CDR2: MDHEN, SYDVKM. The CDR3, as DNA: TGTGCCAGCAACGGTGATCGGGATAGCGGGAGAGAGACCCAGTACTTC. Translating it yields CASNGDRDSGRETQYF.

This clone was counted between two and nine times. V is TRBV5-1 and J is TRBJ2-5; D perhaps matches TRBD1 (6 bases). V was clipped by 4 bases and J by 3 bases, with 40 bases between them. This CDR3 has 23 amino acids. Germline assignment: CDR1 SGHRS and CDR2 YFSETQ. Here the CDR3 reads CASSAYGTLATDFGAAREETQYF. In nucleotides, the CDR3 is TGCGCCAGCAGCGCCTACGGGACACTTGCGACGGACTTCGGGGCGGCCCGAGAAGAGACCCAGTACTTC.

V is TRBV18 and J is TRBJ2-2; tentative D call: TRBD2 (7 bases). The CDR3 length is 17 residues. Germline CDR1 is KGHSH and CDR2 is LQKENI. Trimming shortened V by 0 bases and J by 3 bases, and 14 bases separated the two germline ends. The CDR3 nucleotides read TGTGCCAGCTCACCACCCCCCACAGGGAGGGACACCGGGGAGCTGTTTTTT. It is translated as CASSPPPTGRDTGELFF.

The gene calls are TRBV11-2 and TRBJ2-7; D ambiguous. Germline CDR1 reads SGHAT; CDR2 reads FQNNGV. The V end lost 0 bases, the J end lost 0 bases, and 9 bases lay between the germline ends. The CDR3 runs 15 residues. In DNA form, the CDR3 reads TGTGCCAGCAGCTTAGATCAGGTTCTCTCCTACGAGCAGTACTTC. Translated: CASSLDQVLSYEQYF.

The V call is TRBV6-5, the J call TRBJ2-7; TRBD2 agrees at 9 bases. CDR1 and CDR2 from the germline V gene are MNHEY and SVGAGI. The CDR3 has 15 amino acids. Losses at the gene ends were 7 bases for V and 7 bases for J; bases not matched to a gene: 14. The CDR3 sequence: CASTRHPREGGEQYF. CDR3 DNA sequence: TGTGCCAGCACCCGCCATCCGCGGGAGGGGGGTGAGCAGTACTTC.

In this sample, this clone turned up a few times. This chain links TRBV27 with TRBJ2-5; TRBD1 agrees at 8 bases. Trimming removed 6 bases from V and 7 bases from J; junction bases left unmatched: 10. Germline CDR1 is MNHEY and CDR2 is SMNVEV (reference sequence). The CDR3 spans 14 residues. The CDR3 DNA is TGTGCCAGCAGGGACGGACAGGGCTATGGGACCCAGTACTTC. Its translation: CASRDGQGYGTQYF.

This sequence joins TRBV10-3 and TRBJ2-3, with 8 nucleotides matching TRBD2. Unmatched junction bases numbered 6, after V lost 10 bases and J lost 0 bases. Germline V gives CDR1 ENHRY, CDR2 SYGVKD. This CDR3 spans 14 amino acids. The CDR3 is CASTSGDSTDTQYF. CDR3 sequence (DNA): TGTGCCAGTACTAGCGGAGATAGCACAGATACGCAGTATTTT.